This entry lists 21 T cell receptor beta chains sequenced from one sample in a study of Graves' ophthalmopathy and Graves' hyperthyroidism. Investigators amplified TCR beta CDR3 regions from RNA transcripts. Second-round multiplex PCR followed a first-round RT-PCR using HTBI primers. TCRdb reprocessed the multiplex PCR reads via MiXCR and lists one record per CDR3 protein. Of roughly 51,000 distinct CDR3 sequences detected, 50% appear once; the ten largest clones hold 20% to 25%. What was sequenced was peripheral blood. These receptors all come from an adult man with Graves' ophthalmopathy.

This clonotype has more than one count but fewer than ten. A much bigger clone sits one base away, suggesting this may be a read error. In DNA form, the CDR3 reads TGTGCCAGCAGCTTTGGGCCGGCGGTCGAAAAACTGTTTTTT. It specifies CASSFGPAVEKLFF. This rearrangement joins TRBV5-8 to TRBJ1-4; D unresolved. CDR3 size: 14 residues. Germline V gene data show CDR1 as SGHTS and CDR2 as YDEGEE. V was cut by 2 bases and J by 8 bases, with 13 bases left in between.

The chain links TRBV14 to TRBJ2-3; D call uncertain. CDR1 SGHDN and CDR2 FVKESK come from the germline V gene. This CDR3 region has 14 residues. The ends were cut back, 0 bases at V and 0 bases at J, with 4 bases in the middle. The CDR3 DNA follows: TGTGCCAGCAGCCAAGAGAGCAGCACAGATACGCAGTATTTT. Protein sequence: CASSQESSTDTQYF.

This clonotype is medium-sized. The rearrangement uses TRBV10-2 and TRBJ2-3, with TRBD2 identical over 9 bases. The length of the CDR3 is 15 residues. V was clipped by 2 bases and J by 2 bases; unmatched bases: 2. From germline, CDR1 is WSHSY and CDR2 SAAADI. The CDR3 sequence: CASSETSGYTDTQYF. CDR3 sequence (DNA): TGCGCCAGCAGTGAGACTAGCGGGTACACAGATACGCAGTATTTT.

This clonotype was counted many times. This chain joins TRBV6-5 and TRBJ2-5; 8 bases agree with TRBD2. Trimming took 10 bases from V and 5 from J; bases not matched to a gene: 9. The CDR3 length is 13 residues. The germline CDR1 and CDR2 sequences are MNHEY and SVGAGI. The CDR3 sequence: CATSLPGGETQYF. The CDR3 nucleotides are TGTGCCACTAGCCTCCCGGGGGGGGAGACCCAGTACTTC.

This clonotype has at least ten counts. V and J are TRBV20-1 and TRBJ2-7; TRBD2 matches 10 bases. Germline CDR1 reads DFQATT; CDR2 reads SNEGSKA (reference sequence). There are 14 residues in the CDR3. With 6 bases clipped from V and 4 bases from J, the junction kept 9 bases outside the gene matches. In DNA, the CDR3 is TGCAGTGCCCGAATAGCGGGAGGAGTATACGAGCAGTACTTC. Protein product: CSARIAGGVYEQYF.

Notes on this clonotype: Sequence at one end of the junction differs from germline and may be a read error. The chain has TRBV19 and TRBJ2-2, with 9 bases identical to TRBD1. The CDR3 runs 16 residues. Germline V lookup: CDR1 LNHDA, CDR2 SQIVND (reference sequence). CDR3 coding DNA: TGTGCCAGTAGTATGAGGACAGGGGCCTACACCGGGGAGCTATTTTTT. Translated: CASSMRTGAYTGELFF.

This clonotype has at least ten counts. The V and J genes are TRBV6-1 and TRBJ2-5, with 9 bases that match TRBD1. With 2 bases clipped from V and 11 bases from J, the junction kept 9 bases outside the gene matches. Germline assignment: CDR1 MNHNS and CDR2 SASEGT. The CDR3 extends over 14 amino acids. CDR3 amino acids: CASSESPTGGVQYF. CDR3 bases: TGTGCCAGCAGTGAATCACCCACAGGGGGCGTTCAGTACTTC.

There are a few counts of this clonotype. V is TRBV10-3 and J is TRBJ2-7; 7 nucleotides line up with TRBD2. The CDR3 covers 11 residues. With 11 bases clipped from V and 5 bases from J, the junction kept 6 bases outside the gene matches. Per the germline V gene, CDR1 is ENHRY and CDR2 is SYGVKD. The CDR3 DNA reads TGTGCCGCGGGGGTCGGGAACGAGCAGTACTTC. It specifies CAAGVGNEQYF.

The CDR3 sequence: CASSLGQGAFHEQYF. CDR3 in DNA: TGCGCCAGCAGCTTAGGACAGGGGGCCTTTCACGAGCAGTACTTC. V and J are TRBV5-1 and TRBJ2-7; TRBD1 aligns across 11 bases. The V gene end was trimmed by 2 bases and the J gene end by 5 bases; junction bases not matched to a gene: 6. Germline CDR1 and CDR2: SGHRS and YFSETQ. The CDR3 spans 15 residues.

Worth noting for this clonotype: The junction differs from germline at one of its ends, possibly a read error. This chain connects TRBV10-2 to TRBJ2-3, with D maybe TRBD2 (5 bases). CDR1 and CDR2 from the germline V gene are WSHSY and SAAADI. The CDR3 contains 20 residues. As DNA, the CDR3 is TGTGCCAGCAGCCAACCCCTGAGAGCGAGAGGGCTGGGAATCAGAGATACGCAGTATTTT. It specifies CASSQPLRARGLGIRDTQYF.

The chain combines TRBV4-3 with TRBJ2-3; D is undetermined. Trimming removed 0 bases from V and 5 bases from J, with 6 bases in between. This CDR3 contains 13 residues. CDR1 is LGHNA and CDR2 is YSLEER in the germline V gene. This CDR3 reads CASSQDWRDTQYF. CDR3 DNA: TGCGCCAGCAGCCAAGATTGGAGAGATACGCAGTATTTT.

The V gene is TRBV13, the J gene TRBJ1-5; weak D call: TRBD1 (6 bases). This CDR3 has 14 amino acids. The V gene lost 6 bases and the J gene lost 7 bases, with 16 bases spanning the gap. Germline V lookup: CDR1 PRHDT, CDR2 FYEKMQ (reference sequence). This CDR3 is CASRFQGTEQPQHF. Here the CDR3 DNA reads TGTGCCAGCAGATTCCAGGGGACCGAGCAGCCCCAGCATTTT. Based on the CDR3 plus reference TRBV13 and TRBJ1-5, the full variable domain is AAGVIQSPRHLIKEKRETATLKCYPIPRHDTVYWYQQGPGQDPQFLISFYEKMQSDKGSIPDRFSAQQFSDYHSELNMSSLELGDSALYFCASRFQGTEQPQHFGDGTRLSIL.

A note on this clonotype: At one boundary the junction diverges from the germline segment, which might be a read error. V is TRBV19 and J is TRBJ1-1, with 10 nucleotides matching TRBD1. The CDR3 has 15 residues. Germline CDR1 is LNHDA and CDR2 is SQIVND (reference sequence). CDR3 in DNA: TGTGCCAGTAGTAGGACCGGGACAGGGGTCACTGAGGCTTTCTTT. Its translation: CASSRTGTGVTEAFF.

This clonotype was counted many times. The gene calls are TRBV19 and TRBJ1-1; maybe TRBD1 (5 bases). With 2 bases removed from V and 1 base from J, the gap between germline ends came to 8 bases. Germline V gives CDR1 LNHDA, CDR2 SQIVND (reference sequence). The CDR3 loop spans 14 amino acids. The CDR3 here is CASSIRGGNTEAFF. CDR3 DNA sequence: TGTGCCAGTAGTATACGGGGGGGGAACACTGAAGCTTTCTTT.

CDR3 DNA: TGCAGTGCTACGAGACAGGGGGAGGACGAGCAGTACTTC. Its protein is CSATRQGEDEQYF. This chain connects TRBV20-1 to TRBJ2-7; TRBD1 matches 9 bases. The V gene's germline CDR1 is DFQATT and CDR2 SNEGSKA (reference sequence). J lost 5 bases, V lost 4 bases, and 6 bases had no gene match. The CDR3 extends over 13 amino acids.

In its sample, this clonotype was seen many times. This chain links TRBV6-1 with TRBJ1-3, with D hard to call. Germline V CDR1 and CDR2: MNHNS, SASEGT. This CDR3 is built from 11 residues. Trimming removed 8 bases at V and 4 bases at J, with 6 bases between. DNA for the CDR3: TGTGCCAGCGGAGTGGGAAACACCATATATTTT. This codes for CASGVGNTIYF.

In this sample, this clonotype turned up once. CDR3 in amino acids: CASSLGTERSGNTIYF. Here the CDR3 DNA reads TGTGCCAGCAGCTTAGGGACAGAGCGCTCTGGAAACACCATATATTTT. The gene calls are TRBV7-9 and TRBJ1-3; D is perhaps TRBD1 (6 bases). V gave up 1 base and J gave up 0 bases, with 10 bases separating them. This CDR3 comprises 16 residues. Per germline, CDR1 SEHNR and CDR2 FQNEAQ (reference sequence).

This clonotype showed up many times. The V call is TRBV11-2, the J call TRBJ1-2; 7 bases line up with TRBD1. The CDR3 has 14 amino acids. In germline, CDR1 is SGHAT, CDR2 FQNNGV. With V trimmed by 3 bases and J by 7 bases, 8 bases remained unmatched. The CDR3 DNA is TGTGCCAGCAGCTTCGACCGATCAGGGGGTGGCTACACCTTC. It specifies CASSFDRSGGGYTF.

The gene calls are TRBV5-1 and TRBJ2-1, with a weak D call TRBD2 (6 bases). Trimming shortened V by 4 bases and J by 0 bases, and 11 bases separated the two germline ends. Germline assignment: CDR1 SGHRS and CDR2 YFSETQ. The CDR3 sequence is 15 residues long. Here the CDR3 DNA reads TGCGCCAGCAGCATCCTGGGGGGCTCCTACAATGAGCAGTTCTTC. It is translated as CASSILGGSYNEQFF. Filled out from reference TRBV5-1 and TRBJ2-1, the complete variable domain reads KAGVTQTPRYLIKTRGQQVTLSCSPISGHRSVSWYQQTPGQGLQFLFEYFSETQRNKGNFPGRFSGRQFSNSRSEMNVSTLELGDSALYLCASSILGGSYNEQFFGPGTRLTVL.

This clonotype has a count of ten or more. The V call is TRBV7-2, the J call TRBJ2-2, with D possibly being TRBD1 or TRBD2 (5 bases each). There are 16 residues in the CDR3. Trimming removed 1 base at V and 3 bases at J, with 12 bases between. Germline loops: CDR1 SGHTA, CDR2 FQGNSA. Here the CDR3 DNA reads TGTGCCAGCAGCTTAGAGTTCGTGGGGGACACCGGGGAGCTGTTTTTT. Encoded protein: CASSLEFVGDTGELFF.

The J gene is TRBJ2-6, the V gene TRBV11-2; 7 bases are a match to TRBD1. Unmatched junction bases numbered 14, after V lost 3 bases and J lost 0 bases. The germline V gene has CDR1 SGHAT and CDR2 FQNNGV. The CDR3 has 20 residues. CDR3 amino acids: CASSFRDRSLSFSGANVLTF. CDR3 DNA: TGTGCCAGCAGCTTTCGGGACAGATCTCTGTCGTTCTCTGGGGCCAACGTCCTGACTTTC.